The 23 T cell receptor beta chains in this list originate from one sample, sequenced in a study of cytomegalovirus exposure and HLA in healthy donors. PCR was performed using 60 Vbeta and 13 Jbeta primers. Measured with immunoSEQ multiplex PCR; TCRdb has only the in-frame clones, and not every one. Its clone listing holds approximately 190,000 clones. Sequencing was performed on PBMCs. The receptors were gathered from a man younger than 45 in good health and CMV-seronegative.

The rearrangement joins TRBV18 to TRBJ2-5; D is ambiguous. Trimming left V 6 bases short and J 5 bases short, with 10 bases between. The CDR3 is 12 residues long. Germline V gene data show CDR1 as KGHSH and CDR2 as LQKENI. CDR3 nucleotide sequence: TGTGCCAGCTCTGGTGACTCCGAGACCCAGTACTTC. It codes for CASSGDSETQYF.

The chain combines TRBV19 with TRBJ1-2, with TRBD1 matching 9 bases. The germline V gene encodes CDR1 LNHDA and CDR2 SQIVND (reference sequence). Trimming took 2 bases from V and 6 from J; bases not matched to a gene: 7. The CDR3 extends over 15 amino acids. The CDR3 nucleotides read TGTGCCAGTAGTATACTGGGACAGGGAATAGATGGCTACACCTTC. Amino acids: CASSILGQGIDGYTF.

As DNA, the CDR3 is TGTGCCAGCAGCGTAGAGGCTAGCGGGAACTACGAGCAGTACTTC. The encoded protein is CASSVEASGNYEQYF. V usage is TRBV9 and J usage is TRBJ2-7; 9 nucleotides align to TRBD2. J was trimmed by 3 bases and V by 0 bases; bases with no gene match: 4. CDR1 is SGDLS, CDR2 YYNGEE, per germline. The CDR3 extends over 15 amino acids.

The V call is TRBV27, the J call TRBJ2-3; D not certain. The CDR3 length is 15 residues. V lost 7 bases and J lost 0, with 14 bases in between. Germline CDR1 reads MNHEY; CDR2 reads SMNVEV (reference sequence). CDR3 region: CASNLVGYSTDTQYF. For the CDR3, the DNA is TGTGCCAGCAACCTTGTCGGGTATAGCACAGATACGCAGTATTTT.

The chain has TRBV5-6 and TRBJ1-1; 12 bases line up with TRBD1. CDR1 SGHDT and CDR2 YYEEEE come from the germline V gene. The CDR3 has 16 residues. Germline trimming cut 3 bases from V and 8 bases from J; bases unmatched to any gene: 11. The CDR3, as DNA: TGTGCCAGCAGCTGGGGCTTTGGGGGACAGGGGGCAGAAGCTTTCTTT. Residues: CASSWGFGGQGAEAFF.

V gene TRBV4-1 combines with J gene TRBJ1-1; 8 bases map to TRBD1. This CDR3 comprises 14 residues. J gave up 4 bases and V 2 bases, and 3 bases lay outside the gene matches. Germline-derived CDR1 and CDR2 are MGHRA and YSYEKL. CDR3 nucleotides: TGCGCCAGCAGCCAATGGGACAGGAGCACTGAAGCTTTCTTT. It codes for CASSQWDRSTEAFF.

The chain couples TRBV5-1 to TRBJ1-6; 8 bases agree with TRBD1. The CDR3 totals 14 residues. Germline CDR1 and CDR2: SGHRS and YFSETQ. V was pared by 4 bases and J by 7 bases, with 4 bases of the junction left unmatched. In nucleotides, the CDR3 is TGCGCCAGCAGCCCGGACAGGGAAAATTCACCCCTCCACTTT. It yields the protein CASSPDRENSPLHF.

The chain couples TRBV5-1 to TRBJ2-3, with D unresolved. V was trimmed by 0 bases and J by 6 bases, leaving 11 bases between them. This CDR3 has 14 amino acids. Germline values: CDR1 SGHRS, CDR2 YFSETQ. The CDR3 nucleotides read TGCGCCAGCAGCTTGGCCCAGTCGTTGGATACGCAGTATTTT. It translates to CASSLAQSLDTQYF.

The chain recombines TRBV30 with TRBJ1-5; D is perhaps TRBD1 (6 bases). Germline V lookup: CDR1 GTSNPN, CDR2 SVGIG (reference sequence). The V end lost 1 base, the J end lost 5 bases, and 21 bases lay between the germline ends. The CDR3 has 17 residues. The CDR3 DNA reads TGTGCCTGGAGTGCCCTCCCGAGGGGGGGCACGGATCAGCCCCAGCATTTT. It codes for CAWSALPRGGTDQPQHF. The whole variable domain, remainder taken from reference TRBV30 and TRBJ1-5, is SQTIHQWPATLVQPVGSPLSLECTVEGTSNPNLYWYRQAAGRGLQLLFYSVGIGQISSEVPQNLSASRPQDRQFILSSKKLLLSDSGFYLCAWSALPRGGTDQPQHFGDGTRLSIL.

The rearrangement links TRBV28 to TRBJ2-7; 7 bases are a match to TRBD2. The V segment lost 5 bases and the J segment 7 bases; nucleotides outside the gene matches: 17. Germline V gene sequence: CDR1 MDHEN, CDR2 SYDVKM. The CDR3 totals 16 residues. The CDR3 loop reads CASSLSTAGPSREQYF. In nucleotides, the CDR3 is TGTGCCAGCAGTCTCAGTACAGCGGGACCCTCTAGGGAGCAGTACTTC. Full variable domain (outside the CDR3, taken from reference TRBV28 and TRBJ2-7): DVKVTQSSRYLVKRTGEKVFLECVQDMDHENMFWYRQDPGLGLRLIYFSYDVKMKEKGDIPEGYSVSREKKERFSLILESASTNQTSMYLCASSLSTAGPSREQYFGPGTRLTVT.

The chain uses TRBV5-4 and TRBJ2-7; the D is unclear. The CDR3 runs to 15 residues. V was cut by 1 base and J by 2 bases, with 13 bases left in between. Per the germline V gene, CDR1 is SGHNT and CDR2 is YYREEE (reference sequence). The CDR3 DNA reads as TGTGCCAGCAGCTTGAAGACGCAGGCTACCTACGAGCAGTACTTC. This sequence encodes CASSLKTQATYEQYF.

The chain uses TRBV7-7 and TRBJ2-2, with 7 bases fitting TRBD1. V dropped 2 bases and J dropped 4; count of bases not matched to a gene: 7. The germline CDR1 and CDR2 sequences are SSHAT and FNYEAQ (reference sequence). The CDR3 has 16 residues. CDR3 sequence reads: CASSLIGGVSTGELFF. CDR3 coding DNA: TGTGCCAGCAGCTTAATAGGGGGCGTTAGCACCGGGGAGCTGTTTTTT.

Notes on this clone: Within the sample, other DNA sequences also encode this same CDR3. The chain employs TRBV5-1 and TRBJ2-3; TRBD2 agrees at 7 bases. The CDR3 loop spans 17 amino acids. The ends lost 1 base at V and 2 bases at J; junction bases unmatched: 10. Germline CDR1 and CDR2: SGHRS and YFSETQ. The CDR3 loop is CASSLYGGRALTDTQYF. CDR3 coding DNA: TGCGCCAGCAGCTTGTATGGCGGGAGAGCGCTCACAGATACGCAGTATTTT.

The gene calls are TRBV7-7 and TRBJ2-7, with TRBD2 matching 13 bases. The CDR3 contains 16 residues. With 5 bases clipped from V and 9 bases from J, the junction kept 13 bases outside the gene matches. Germline loops: CDR1 SSHAT, CDR2 FNYEAQ (reference sequence). The CDR3 loop is CASSASPGTSGDRQYF. The CDR3, as DNA: TGTGCCAGCAGCGCCTCACCCGGGACTAGCGGGGATAGGCAGTACTTC.

The genes are TRBV4-1 and TRBJ2-5, with D possibly TRBD1 on 5 matching bases. V was shortened by 0 bases and J by 4 bases, with 15 bases between the two germline ends. Germline CDR1 MGHRA, CDR2 YSYEKL. This CDR3 spans 16 amino acids. CDR3 bases: TGCGCCAGCAGCCAAGATCACCAGGGTGAGAGAGAGACCCAGTACTTC. It specifies CASSQDHQGERETQYF.

The chain recombines TRBV4-3 with TRBJ2-1, with 15 bases identical to TRBD2. With 3 bases clipped from V and 8 bases from J, the junction kept 8 bases outside the gene matches. CDR1 and CDR2 from the germline V gene are LGHNA and YSLEER. The CDR3 contains 17 residues. The CDR3 is CASSQGTSGGLFYEQFF. The CDR3 nucleotides read TGCGCCAGCAGCCAGGGGACTAGCGGGGGGCTTTTTTATGAGCAGTTCTTC.

The chain uses TRBV11-2 and TRBJ1-1; no definite D call. Germline-derived CDR1 and CDR2 are SGHAT and FQNNGV. V lost 1 base, J lost 4 bases, and 7 bases lay in between. The CDR3 has 13 amino acids. The CDR3 loop is CASSLVSSTEAFF. The CDR3 bases are TGTGCCAGCAGCTTAGTATCCAGCACTGAAGCTTTCTTT.

The chain has TRBV18 and TRBJ2-1; 7 positions agree with TRBD2. Germline values: CDR1 KGHSH, CDR2 LQKENI. With 6 bases clipped from V and 5 bases from J, the junction kept 13 bases outside the gene matches. This CDR3 has 16 amino acids. Written as DNA, the CDR3 is TGTGCCAGCTCTAAACGCGGCGGGGAGGGTGACAATGAGCAGTTCTTC. This sequence encodes CASSKRGGEGDNEQFF.

This chain connects TRBV29-1 to TRBJ1-1; no definite D call. Germline V CDR1 and CDR2: SQVTM, ANQGSEA. With 8 bases removed from V and 5 bases from J, the gap between germline ends came to 15 bases. CDR3 length: 12 residues. The CDR3 nucleotides read TGCAGCACCCGGACGGGAGGGACTGAAGCTTTCTTT. Amino acids: CSTRTGGTEAFF.

This rearrangement joins TRBV5-1 to TRBJ1-5; 7 positions agree with TRBD1. The CDR3 is made up of 16 amino acids. After removal of 4 bases from V and 3 bases from J, the junction contained 10 bases not matched to a gene. CDR1 SGHRS and CDR2 YFSETQ come from the germline V gene. Written as DNA, the CDR3 is TGCGCCAGCAGCCTGGATGCAGGGGGGAACAATCAGCCCCAGCATTTT. It encodes CASSLDAGGNNQPQHF.

The chain recombines TRBV6-1 with TRBJ1-4; 9 positions agree with TRBD1. Germline values: CDR1 MNHNS, CDR2 SASEGT. Trimming removed 5 bases from V and 8 bases from J; junction bases left unmatched: 9. The CDR3 spans 15 residues. The CDR3 spells CASSRQTGGTEKLFF. DNA for the CDR3: TGTGCCAGCAGTCGCCAGACAGGGGGTACCGAAAAACTGTTTTTT.

Concerning this clone itself: Other DNA variants within this sample encode the same CDR3. The chain carries TRBV28 and TRBJ2-3; D may be TRBD2 (5 bases). The ends were cut back, 9 bases at V and 0 bases at J, with 13 bases in the middle. This CDR3 comprises 14 residues. Germline values: CDR1 MDHEN, CDR2 SYDVKM. The DNA of the CDR3 is TGTGCCAGTAAGGCGGGTACTAGCACAGATACGCAGTATTTT. Residues: CASKAGTSTDTQYF.

The J gene is TRBJ1-1, the V gene TRBV9; no definite D call. The germline V gene has CDR1 SGDLS and CDR2 YYNGEE. With 3 bases removed from V and 7 bases from J, the gap between germline ends came to 16 bases. The CDR3 sequence is 14 residues long. The DNA of the CDR3 is TGTGCCAGCAGCGACGCGGGAGTACCCGATGAAGCTTTCTTT. Encoded protein: CASSDAGVPDEAFF.